These 29 T cell receptor beta chains were all obtained from the same sample, sequenced in a study of shared clonotypes between healthy human individuals. CD8 cells regarded as naive lacked CD45RO, were positively chosen for CCR7, and omitted terminally differentiated effector memory CD45RA+ cells. TCRdb's table, derived via immunoSEQ multiplex PCR, lists solely in-frame clones and lacks some. Here the sample spans approximately 2,000,000 clones, about 94% being singletons. Specimen: naive CD8+ T cells from PBMCs. The receptor set was obtained from a man aged 18-30 years in good health. Some clones in this sample may be carry-over from other donors' samples.

The gene calls are TRBV6-5 and TRBJ2-4, with 12 bases identical to TRBD1. The CDR3 extends over 15 amino acids. Trimming removed 0 bases from V and 14 bases from J; junction bases left unmatched: 8. Germline V gene sequence: CDR1 MNHEY, CDR2 SVGAGI. The chain's CDR3 is CASSYSGQGARAEYF. CDR3 DNA sequence: TGTGCCAGCAGTTACTCGGGACAGGGGGCGAGGGCCGAGTACTTC.

This sequence joins TRBV27 and TRBJ2-3; a weak D match, TRBD1 (6 bases). Germline V CDR1 and CDR2: MNHEY, SMNVEV (reference sequence). The CDR3 extends over 16 amino acids. V lost 5 bases and J lost 1, with 16 bases in between. The CDR3 DNA follows: TGTGCCAGCAGTCAACCGGGACAAGGAGGCACAGATACGCAGTATTTT. It encodes CASSQPGQGGTDTQYF.

J is TRBJ1-3 and V is TRBV28; weak D call: TRBD1 (5 bases). Deletions cut 7 bases from V and 8 bases from J, with 15 bases between. CDR3 size: 13 residues. Per the germline V gene, CDR1 is MDHEN and CDR2 is SYDVKM. The DNA of the CDR3 is TGTGCCAGCACTCCCAGATGGGGGGACACCATATATTTT. Its translation is CASTPRWGDTIYF.

V is TRBV27 and J is TRBJ2-2; unclear D gene. V gave up 7 bases and J gave up 0 bases, with 18 bases separating them. From germline, CDR1 is MNHEY and CDR2 SMNVEV (reference sequence). This CDR3 has 17 residues. The CDR3 nucleotides read TGTGCCAGCACCACCCTCGAACAGCTTCCGAACACCGGGGAGCTGTTTTTT. Its protein product is CASTTLEQLPNTGELFF.

The genes are TRBV5-1 and TRBJ1-1, with D uncertain. The CDR3 extends over 14 amino acids. V lost 4 bases to trimming and J lost 0 bases, with 10 bases between them. Germline V gene data show CDR1 as SGHRS and CDR2 as YFSETQ. CDR3 coding DNA: TGCGCCAGCAGCCTGGAGGTCCTGAACACTGAAGCTTTCTTT. Residues: CASSLEVLNTEAFF.

Regarding this clone: The same CDR3 arises from other DNA sequences in this sample as well. This rearrangement joins TRBV19 to TRBJ2-7, with 12 bases identical to TRBD2. V lost 4 bases to trimming and J lost 2 bases; unmatched junction nucleotides: 3. Germline V lookup: CDR1 LNHDA, CDR2 SQIVND (reference sequence). This CDR3 has 15 amino acids. CDR3 region: CASSTGLAGTYEQYF. The CDR3 DNA reads as TGTGCCAGTAGTACGGGACTAGCGGGCACCTACGAGCAGTACTTC.

V and J are TRBV27 and TRBJ2-3, with D perhaps matching TRBD1 (5 bases). The CDR3 loop spans 16 amino acids. CDR1 is MNHEY, CDR2 SMNVEV, per germline (reference sequence). Trimming removed 5 bases at V and 1 base at J, with 16 bases between. The chain's CDR3 is CASSVRTPSGTDTQYF. DNA for the CDR3: TGTGCCAGCAGTGTCCGGACACCCTCTGGCACAGATACGCAGTATTTT.

V and J are TRBV15 and TRBJ2-1; 12 nucleotides align to TRBD2. Germline-derived CDR1 and CDR2 are LNHNV and YYDKDF (reference sequence). The CDR3 covers 16 residues. With 2 bases clipped from V and 6 bases from J, the junction kept 5 bases outside the gene matches. The CDR3 loop is CATSRSLAGGFNEQFF. DNA of the CDR3: TGTGCCACCAGCAGATCTCTAGCGGGAGGGTTCAATGAGCAGTTCTTC.

Comment on this clone: The same CDR3 arises from other DNA sequences in this sample as well. The chain carries TRBV27 and TRBJ2-7; TRBD2 aligns across 8 bases. The CDR3 covers 14 residues. The trim removed 0 bases at V and 3 bases at J, leaving 1 base unmatched. Germline V lookup: CDR1 MNHEY, CDR2 SMNVEV (reference sequence). CDR3 protein: CASSLSGLGYEQYF. The CDR3 coding sequence is TGTGCCAGCAGTTTATCGGGACTAGGCTACGAGCAGTACTTC.

The V call is TRBV7-3, the J call TRBJ2-7, with D maybe TRBD2 (5 bases). This CDR3 spans 13 amino acids. Germline CDR1 reads SGHTA; CDR2 reads FQGTGA. V was clipped by 5 bases and J by 4 bases, with 12 bases between them. Written as DNA, the CDR3 is TGTGCCAGCAGCCGGGGTCTCGGGTACGAGCAGTACTTC. This encodes CASSRGLGYEQYF.

This chain uses TRBV5-6 with TRBJ2-5, with 7 nucleotides matching TRBD1. From germline, CDR1 is SGHDT and CDR2 YYEEEE. With 3 bases clipped from V and 2 bases from J, the junction kept 4 bases outside the gene matches. This CDR3 comprises 14 residues. CDR3 nucleotides: TGTGCCAGCAGCTACCCGGGACAGCAAGAGACCCAGTACTTC. Amino acid sequence: CASSYPGQQETQYF. The full variable domain, with the rest looked up from reference TRBV5-6 and TRBJ2-5, is DAGVTQSPTHLIKTRGQQVTLRCSPKSGHDTVSWYQQALGQGPQFIFQYYEEEERQRGNFPDRFSGHQFPNYSSELNVNALLLGDSALYLCASSYPGQQETQYFGPGTRLLVL.

The CDR3 region is CASSIQDGSGNTIYF. Here the CDR3 DNA reads TGTGCCAGTAGTATCCAGGACGGCTCTGGAAACACCATATATTTT. J is TRBJ1-3 and V is TRBV19; D is undetermined. Per germline, CDR1 LNHDA and CDR2 SQIVND (reference sequence). The length of the CDR3 is 15 residues. Trimming pared 3 bases from V and 0 bases from J, leaving 9 bases between.

The chain uses TRBV7-9 and TRBJ2-1; 7 positions agree with TRBD2. Trimming at V came to 1 base and at J to 15 bases, leaving 9 bases not matched to a gene. The V gene's germline CDR1 is SEHNR and CDR2 FQNEAQ (reference sequence). The CDR3 spans 13 residues. The CDR3 DNA sequence: TGTGCCAGCAGCTTAGGCCTAGCGGTTCCAGGGTTCTTC. Translation: CASSLGLAVPGFF.

The chain combines TRBV27 with TRBJ2-7; 7 bases match TRBD1. The length of the CDR3 is 16 residues. J was trimmed by 1 base and V by 5 bases; bases with no gene match: 11. CDR1 is MNHEY and CDR2 is SMNVEV in the germline V gene (reference sequence). CDR3 loop: CASSHTTGVSSYEQYF. The DNA for the CDR3 is TGTGCCAGCAGTCACACTACAGGGGTTTCATCCTACGAGCAGTACTTC.

The chain joins TRBV5-1 to TRBJ2-5; no definite D call. The DNA end is a closer match to TRBJ2-7, so the J assignment may be wrong. Per the germline V gene, CDR1 is SGHRS and CDR2 is YFSETQ. The length of the CDR3 is 14 residues. The CDR3 here is CASSFQRTPDEQYF. CDR3 nucleotide sequence: TGCGCCAGCAGCTTCCAGAGAACTCCGGACGAGCAGTACTTC.

This chain uses TRBV27 with TRBJ1-1; 7 positions agree with TRBD1. Germline V lookup: CDR1 MNHEY, CDR2 SMNVEV (reference sequence). The CDR3 extends over 17 amino acids. After removal of 3 bases from V and 0 bases from J, the junction contained 10 bases not matched to a gene. The CDR3: CASSLVGGVGLNTEAFF. CDR3 nucleotide sequence: TGTGCCAGCAGTTTGGTAGGGGGCGTTGGGTTGAACACTGAAGCTTTCTTT.

The chain recombines TRBV7-9 with TRBJ2-7; weak D call: TRBD2 (6 bases). The V gene's germline CDR1 is SEHNR and CDR2 FQNEAQ (reference sequence). CDR3 length: 14 residues. Trimming took 6 bases from V and 3 from J, leaving 15 bases between them. CDR3 protein: CASSSLATYYEQYF. In DNA form, the CDR3 reads TGTGCCAGCAGTTCTCTAGCGACGTACTACGAGCAGTACTTC.

CDR3 coding DNA: TGTGCCAGCAGCTTCAGGGCCAAAAACATTCAGTACTTC. This encodes CASSFRAKNIQYF. This chain connects TRBV5-6 to TRBJ2-4; D remains unclear. Trimming stripped 2 bases from V and 1 base from J, with 4 bases between. This CDR3 has 13 amino acids. CDR1 and CDR2 (germline): SGHDT, YYEEEE.

Turning to this clone: At the DNA level, this CDR3 is encoded by other sequences in the same sample as well. This chain uses TRBV6-5 with TRBJ2-7, with 9 bases lining up with TRBD2. The V gene end was trimmed by 2 bases and the J gene end by 4 bases; junction bases not matched to a gene: 3. The germline V gene has CDR1 MNHEY and CDR2 SVGAGI. The CDR3 spans 14 residues. CDR3: CASSYAGGPYEQYF. DNA for the CDR3: TGTGCCAGCAGTTACGCGGGAGGGCCGTACGAGCAGTACTTC.

CDR3 sequence: CASSPRQGDMNTEAFF. For the CDR3, the DNA is TGCGCCAGCAGCCCCCGACAGGGGGATATGAACACTGAAGCTTTCTTT. This rearrangement joins TRBV4-1 to TRBJ1-1, with 9 bases matching TRBD1. This CDR3 has 16 amino acids. CDR1 is MGHRA, CDR2 YSYEKL, per germline. Losses at the gene ends were 4 bases for V and 0 bases for J; bases not matched to a gene: 6.

J is TRBJ2-1 and V is TRBV6-6; no clear D gene. V was cut by 11 bases and J by 4 bases, with 12 bases left in between. The CDR3 runs 12 residues. CDR1 and CDR2 (germline): MNHNY, SVGAGI (reference sequence). CDR3 residues: CAAVSNYNEQFF. CDR3 sequence (DNA): TGTGCCGCCGTTAGTAATTACAATGAGCAGTTCTTC.

The CDR3 region has the DNA TGTGCCAGCAGCGGAGGGACCTCCTACGAGCAGTACTTC. This sequence encodes CASSGGTSYEQYF. The chain couples TRBV14 to TRBJ2-7; TRBD2 might be the D (6 bases). Trimming left V 5 bases short and J 0 bases short, with 8 bases between. Looked up from germline, CDR1 is SGHDN and CDR2 is FVKESK. CDR3 length: 13 amino acids.

The chain links TRBV25-1 to TRBJ2-2; D gene ambiguous. Germline CDR1 MGHDK, CDR2 SYGVNS. V was cut by 1 base and J by 6 bases, with 12 bases left in between. This CDR3 has 15 amino acids. The CDR3 sequence: CASSEFGSQAGELFF. The CDR3, as DNA: TGTGCCAGCAGTGAATTTGGTTCTCAGGCCGGGGAGCTGTTTTTT.

This clone was seen just once. This rearrangement joins TRBV6-1 to TRBJ1-2; a weak D match, TRBD1 (5 bases). Trimming took 8 bases from V and 0 from J, leaving 10 bases between them. Looked up from germline, CDR1 is MNHNS and CDR2 is SASEGT. The CDR3 sequence is 13 residues long. The CDR3 DNA reads as TGTGCCAGCTCGGGACGGACTAACTATGGCTACACCTTC. It encodes CASSGRTNYGYTF.

The chain is built from TRBV5-1 and TRBJ2-2; 11 bases match TRBD1. This CDR3 has 15 residues. Germline CDR1 is SGHRS and CDR2 is YFSETQ. V shed 5 bases, J shed 5 bases, and the junction held 5 bases outside the gene matches. The CDR3 spells CASRPGTGGTGELFF. CDR3 DNA sequence: TGCGCCAGCAGGCCGGGGACAGGGGGAACCGGGGAGCTGTTTTTT.

This chain links TRBV7-3 with TRBJ2-7; D is possibly TRBD1 (5 bases). CDR3 length equals 14 residues. Germline V gene lookup returns CDR1 SGHTA and CDR2 FQGTGA. V gave up 5 bases and J gave up 2 bases, with 13 bases separating them. CDR3: CASSPRTSTYEQYF. The CDR3 DNA reads as TGTGCCAGCAGCCCCCGGACAAGTACCTACGAGCAGTACTTC.

The chain employs TRBV27 and TRBJ2-7, with 9 nucleotides matching TRBD1. Unmatched junction bases numbered 8, after V lost 5 bases and J lost 6 bases. The CDR3 runs 14 residues. Germline CDR1 and CDR2: MNHEY and SMNVEV (reference sequence). The chain's CDR3 is CASSPAGQGGEQYF. For the CDR3, the DNA is TGTGCCAGCAGTCCTGCGGGACAGGGCGGCGAGCAGTACTTC.

The V and J genes are TRBV14 and TRBJ2-1, with 15 positions matching TRBD2. Trimming at V came to 0 bases and at J to 4 bases, leaving 7 bases not matched to a gene. CDR3 length equals 19 residues. Per germline, CDR1 SGHDN and CDR2 FVKESK. As DNA, the CDR3 is TGTGCCAGCAGCCAAGAATTTGGGACTAGCGGGAGGAATTACAATGAGCAGTTCTTC. Its translation: CASSQEFGTSGRNYNEQFF. Based on the CDR3 plus reference TRBV14 and TRBJ2-1, the full variable domain is EAGVTQFPSHSVIEKGQTVTLRCDPISGHDNLYWYRRVMGKEIKFLLHFVKESKQDESGMPNNRFLAERTGGTYSTLKVQPAELEDSGVYFCASSQEFGTSGRNYNEQFFGPGTRLTVL.

The V call is TRBV5-1, the J call TRBJ1-2; D perhaps matches TRBD1 (5 bases). Trimming took 0 bases from V and 5 from J, leaving 11 bases between them. CDR1 and CDR2 from the germline V gene are SGHRS and YFSETQ. This CDR3 contains 14 residues. The CDR3: CASSLARDPYGYTF. In DNA, the CDR3 is TGCGCCAGCAGCTTGGCCCGGGACCCTTATGGCTACACCTTC.